A single sample gave rise to the 30 T cell receptor beta chains below, sequenced in a study of blood T cell repertoires in COVID-19. Repertoires were generated with immunoSEQ multiplex PCR, while TCRdb's copy carries only in-frame clones and drops some. The table lists about 520,000 clones, 70% to 90% of them singletons, with approximately 3.2% in the top ten. Sequenced sample: peripheral blood. The receptors originated from a human donor in a cohort sampled during active COVID-19.

This sequence joins TRBV24-1 and TRBJ1-1; a weak D match, TRBD1 (6 bases). From germline, CDR1 is KGHDR and CDR2 SFDVKD. Trimming took off 2 bases at V and 3 bases at J, with 12 bases between the two ends. This CDR3 region has 15 residues. In DNA, the CDR3 is TGTGCCACCAGTGATTCGTTAAAGGGGGACACTGAAGCTTTCTTT. Its translation: CATSDSLKGDTEAFF.

The chain combines TRBV28 with TRBJ2-7; a possible D gene is TRBD2 (5 bases). The germline CDR1 and CDR2 sequences are MDHEN and SYDVKM. The CDR3 length is 15 residues. Trimming pared 2 bases from V and 0 bases from J, leaving 11 bases between. The CDR3 DNA reads TGTGCCAGCAGTTTAGAGTCCGGGGTCTCCTACGAGCAGTACTTC. Translated: CASSLESGVSYEQYF.

The V and J genes are TRBV15 and TRBJ2-7; D gene unclear. This CDR3 comprises 14 residues. Germline assignment: CDR1 LNHNV and CDR2 YYDKDF (reference sequence). V was shortened by 0 bases and J by 3 bases, with 9 bases between the two germline ends. CDR3 sequence: CATSRDRNSYEQYF. CDR3 nucleotides: TGTGCCACCAGCAGAGATCGGAACAGCTACGAGCAGTACTTC.

The gene calls are TRBV4-3 and TRBJ2-1; tentatively, D is TRBD1 (6 bases). The CDR3 contains 15 residues. The germline CDR1 and CDR2 sequences are LGHNA and YSLEER. Trimming took 0 bases from V and 7 from J, leaving 13 bases between them. CDR3 amino acids: CASSQDTGMANEQFF. The DNA of the CDR3 is TGCGCCAGCAGCCAAGATACAGGGATGGCGAATGAGCAGTTCTTC.

J is TRBJ1-2 and V is TRBV2, with a possible D match to TRBD1 (5 bases). Germline loops: CDR1 SNHLY, CDR2 FYNNEI. This CDR3 is built from 15 residues. V lost 0 bases and J 6 bases, leaving 14 bases between the germline ends. The DNA for the CDR3 is TGTGCCAGCAGTGAAGCGCCGGGGGGGAGACATGGCTACACCTTC. It encodes CASSEAPGGRHGYTF.

The CDR3 DNA sequence: TGTGCCAGCAGTTACTCGAGTGGACTAGCGCCCGGGGAGCTGTTTTTT. Protein sequence: CASSYSSGLAPGELFF. The chain joins TRBV6-2 or TRBV6-3 to TRBJ2-2, with 9 positions matching TRBD2. Per the germline V gene, CDR1 is MNHEY and CDR2 is SVGEGT. The trim removed 0 bases at V and 6 bases at J, leaving 5 bases unmatched. The length of the CDR3 is 16 residues.

The rearrangement joins TRBV30 to TRBJ1-1; D ambiguous. V was shortened by 1 base and J by 4 bases, with 13 bases between the two germline ends. Germline V lookup: CDR1 GTSNPN, CDR2 SVGIG (reference sequence). The CDR3 consists of 14 residues. CDR3 DNA sequence: TGTGCCTGGAGTGACGGCCCTCGAGGCACTGAAGCTTTCTTT. This translates into CAWSDGPRGTEAFF. Together with reference TRBV30 and TRBJ1-1, the CDR3 gives the full variable domain: SQTIHQWPATLVQPVGSPLSLECTVEGTSNPNLYWYRQAAGRGLQLLFYSVGIGQISSEVPQNLSASRPQDRQFILSSKKLLLSDSGFYLCAWSDGPRGTEAFFGQGTRLTVV.

This clone was seen more than once but under ten times. The chain couples TRBV27 to TRBJ1-1; no reliable D call. The CDR3 consists of 13 residues. Per germline, CDR1 MNHEY and CDR2 SMNVEV (reference sequence). Trimming stripped 5 bases from V and 1 base from J, with 8 bases between. CDR3 in amino acids: CASSVTSNTEAFF. The CDR3 region has the DNA TGTGCCAGCAGTGTGACATCGAACACTGAAGCTTTCTTT.

Here the CDR3 reads CASSLSTASTEAFF. In DNA, the CDR3 is TGCGCCAGCAGCCTGAGCACAGCCAGCACTGAAGCTTTCTTT. The chain joins TRBV5-1 to TRBJ1-1; no reliable D call. Germline loops: CDR1 SGHRS, CDR2 YFSETQ. This CDR3 has 14 amino acids. V was trimmed by 4 bases and J by 4 bases, leaving 14 bases between them.

The chain joins TRBV18 to TRBJ1-1; unclear D gene. This CDR3 contains 16 residues. The germline V and J ends were trimmed by 6 bases and 0 bases, with 17 bases remaining between them. From germline, CDR1 is KGHSH and CDR2 LQKENI. For the CDR3, the DNA is TGTGCCAGCTCCCCAACCCCGGGTCACATGAACACTGAAGCTTTCTTT. Its protein product is CASSPTPGHMNTEAFF. Full variable domain (missing parts from reference TRBV18 and TRBJ1-1): NAGVMQNPRHLVRRRGQEARLRCSPMKGHSHVYWYRQLPEEGLKFMVYLQKENIIDESGMPKERFSAEFPKEGPSILRIQQVVRGDSAAYFCASSPTPGHMNTEAFFGQGTRLTVV.

The V and J genes are TRBV2 and TRBJ1-1, with D maybe TRBD1 (5 bases). The CDR3 is 13 residues long. V gave up 8 bases and J gave up 2 bases, with 12 bases separating them. Germline assignment: CDR1 SNHLY and CDR2 FYNNEI. CDR3 amino acids: CASAGTFNTEAFF. Written as DNA, the CDR3 is TGTGCCAGCGCCGGGACTTTCAACACTGAAGCTTTCTTT.

This chain links TRBV25-1 with TRBJ2-7, with 9 positions matching TRBD2. The J segment lost 7 bases and the V segment lost 4 bases, leaving 11 bases of the junction unmatched. This CDR3 comprises 15 residues. CDR1 and CDR2 (germline): MGHDK, SYGVNS. The CDR3 DNA reads TGTGCCAGCAGTGTATCCCGTAGCGGGAGAGGTGAGCAGTACTTC. This sequence encodes CASSVSRSGRGEQYF.

This clone was counted only a few times. The CDR3 loop is CASSQDTGTSGSINTGELFF. In nucleotides, the CDR3 is TGTGCCAGCAGCCAAGATACCGGGACTAGCGGGAGTATAAACACCGGGGAGCTGTTTTTT. The chain combines TRBV4-2 with TRBJ2-2; 14 bases match TRBD2. CDR3 length: 20 residues. From germline, CDR1 is LGHNA and CDR2 YNFKEQ. The trim removed 0 bases at V and 2 bases at J, leaving 8 bases unmatched.

This clone has just one count. This chain uses TRBV5-1 with TRBJ1-1, with TRBD1 as a possible D gene (6 bases). The ends were cut back, 4 bases at V and 5 bases at J, with 18 bases in the middle. Per the germline V gene, CDR1 is SGHRS and CDR2 is YFSETQ. The CDR3 runs 15 residues. The CDR3 coding sequence is TGCGCCAGCAGCCCTGGACCCTTTAGGGGGACTGAAGCTTTCTTT. Translating gives CASSPGPFRGTEAFF.

This chain links TRBV30 with TRBJ1-6; possibly TRBD1 for D (5 bases). The CDR3 spans 15 residues. Trimming left V 0 bases short and J 6 bases short, with 12 bases between. Germline loops: CDR1 GTSNPN, CDR2 SVGIG (reference sequence). This CDR3 reads CAWSVSQGANSPLHF. In nucleotides, the CDR3 is TGTGCCTGGAGTGTAAGTCAGGGTGCTAATTCACCCCTCCACTTT.

The chain joins TRBV19 to TRBJ2-2; TRBD2 matches at 8 bases. With V trimmed by 5 bases and J by 0 bases, 11 bases remained unmatched. Germline CDR1 is LNHDA and CDR2 is SQIVND (reference sequence). This CDR3 is built from 18 residues. DNA of the CDR3: TGTGCCAGTAGTCTTCGGGGGGGTAGCGGCCCGAACACCGGGGAGCTGTTTTTT. Translating it yields CASSLRGGSGPNTGELFF.

The chain combines TRBV6-2 or TRBV6-3 with TRBJ2-7, with TRBD1 matching over 10 bases. Germline V gene sequence: CDR1 MNHEY, CDR2 SVGEGT. The CDR3 length is 14 residues. With V trimmed by 6 bases and J by 2 bases, 4 bases remained unmatched. This CDR3 reads CASSRTGGTYEQYF. Here the CDR3 DNA reads TGTGCCAGCAGCCGGACAGGGGGAACCTACGAGCAGTACTTC.

This rearrangement joins TRBV28 to TRBJ1-3, with D possibly TRBD1 on 6 matching bases. This CDR3 region has 15 residues. With 4 bases removed from V and 2 bases from J, the gap between germline ends came to 12 bases. CDR1 and CDR2 (germline): MDHEN, SYDVKM. CDR3: CASSSNRVPGNTIYF. The CDR3 DNA follows: TGTGCCAGCAGTTCTAACAGGGTACCTGGAAACACCATATATTTT.

This clone appeared a single time. This chain uses TRBV7-2 with TRBJ1-2, with TRBD1 matching over 7 bases. Germline CDR1 and CDR2: SGHTA and FQGNSA. Trimming removed 5 bases from V and 9 bases from J; junction bases left unmatched: 6. CDR3 length: 12 amino acids. The CDR3 nucleotides read TGTGCCAGCAGCCGCCGGGACAGTAGCTACACCTTC. It translates to CASSRRDSSYTF.

V usage is TRBV4-2 and J usage is TRBJ2-6; D not resolved. The V end lost 0 bases, the J end lost 4 bases, and 10 bases lay between the germline ends. The germline CDR1 and CDR2 sequences are LGHNA and YNFKEQ. The CDR3 runs 16 residues. Written as DNA, the CDR3 is TGTGCCAGCAGCCAAGAAAGGTCCGGGGGGGCCAACGTCCTGACTTTC. Amino acids: CASSQERSGGANVLTF.

The V call is TRBV7-9, the J call TRBJ1-2; 8 bases are shared with TRBD1. Per germline, CDR1 SEHNR and CDR2 FQNEAQ (reference sequence). Trimming cost V 5 bases and J 8 bases; bases outside gene matches: 10. This CDR3 comprises 14 residues. CDR3 DNA: TGTGCCAGCAGCCTATCGGACAGGGTAAAGGGCTACACCTTC. This codes for CASSLSDRVKGYTF. Full variable domain (missing parts from reference TRBV7-9 and TRBJ1-2): DTGVSQNPRHKITKRGQNVTFRCDPISEHNRLYWYRQTLGQGPEFLTYFQNEAQLEKSRLLSDRFSAERPKGSFSTLEIQRTEQGDSAMYLCASSLSDRVKGYTFGSGTRLTVV.

The chain carries TRBV18 and TRBJ2-7; 15 positions agree with TRBD2. The germline V gene has CDR1 KGHSH and CDR2 LQKENI. CDR3 length equals 15 residues. V lost 3 bases to trimming and J lost 4 bases; unmatched junction nucleotides: 1. CDR3 region: CASSPGTSGRYEQYF. The CDR3 DNA reads TGTGCCAGCTCACCCGGGACTAGCGGGAGGTACGAGCAGTACTTC.

The chain combines TRBV11-1 with TRBJ2-7; 12 nucleotides line up with TRBD2. The V segment lost 8 bases and the J segment 5 bases; nucleotides outside the gene matches: 13. This CDR3 comprises 16 residues. CDR1 and CDR2 from the germline V gene are SGHAT and FQDESV (reference sequence). The CDR3 sequence is CASLEGTSGGPHEQYF. CDR3 sequence (DNA): TGTGCCAGCTTGGAGGGAACTAGCGGGGGGCCCCACGAGCAGTACTTC.

The chain recombines TRBV2 with TRBJ2-2; perhaps TRBD1 as D (6 bases). The germline V gene has CDR1 SNHLY and CDR2 FYNNEI. Trimming removed 7 bases from V and 2 bases from J, with 14 bases in between. CDR3 size: 15 residues. The CDR3 loop is CASTGQRGNTGELFF. Written as DNA, the CDR3 is TGTGCCAGCACAGGACAGAGAGGTAACACCGGGGAGCTGTTTTTT.

V usage is TRBV30 and J usage is TRBJ1-1; TRBD1 matches 7 bases. CDR3 length: 14 amino acids. Germline V gene sequence: CDR1 GTSNPN, CDR2 SVGIG (reference sequence). V shed 5 bases, J shed 0 bases, and the junction held 6 bases outside the gene matches. The CDR3 DNA reads TGTGCCTGGGTACGGACAGGCATGAACACTGAAGCTTTCTTT. This gives the protein CAWVRTGMNTEAFF.

This clone was detected once. This rearrangement joins TRBV27 to TRBJ1-3; D may be TRBD1 (5 bases). The CDR3 sequence is 15 residues long. V was cut by 5 bases and J by 3 bases, with 14 bases left in between. Per the germline V gene, CDR1 is MNHEY and CDR2 is SMNVEV (reference sequence). Written as DNA, the CDR3 is TGTGCCAGCAGTCAGCAGGGTCTGGATGGAAACACCATATATTTT. Residues: CASSQQGLDGNTIYF.

V usage is TRBV7-8 and J usage is TRBJ1-1; no firm D call. V dropped 8 bases and J dropped 1 base, with 14 bases sitting between them. CDR3 length: 14 residues. Per germline, CDR1 SGHVS and CDR2 FQNEAQ. CDR3 loop: CASVSTNPNTEAFF. CDR3 DNA sequence: TGTGCCAGCGTGTCTACTAACCCGAACACTGAAGCTTTCTTT.

The chain couples TRBV5-5 to TRBJ2-1; 8 bases align to TRBD2. The CDR3 consists of 14 residues. Trimming took 7 bases from V and 5 from J; bases not matched to a gene: 8. Germline V gene data show CDR1 as SGHKS and CDR2 as YYEKEE (reference sequence). CDR3 region: CASLSGRRDNEQFF. The CDR3 DNA reads as TGTGCCAGCTTAAGCGGGAGACGGGACAATGAGCAGTTCTTC.

The J gene is TRBJ2-7, the V gene TRBV15; 8 bases line up with TRBD2. The CDR3 has 15 amino acids. Germline lookup yields CDR1 LNHNV and CDR2 YYDKDF (reference sequence). The J segment lost 0 bases and the V segment lost 4 bases, leaving 5 bases of the junction unmatched. The CDR3 sequence: CATSMPGTSSYEQYF. In nucleotides, the CDR3 is TGTGCCACCAGCATGCCAGGGACTAGCTCCTACGAGCAGTACTTC.

The V and J genes are TRBV2 and TRBJ2-7; 7 positions agree with TRBD1. Germline CDR1 reads SNHLY; CDR2 reads FYNNEI. V dropped 6 bases and J dropped 5; count of bases not matched to a gene: 10. The CDR3 is made up of 14 amino acids. Written as DNA, the CDR3 is TGTGCCAGCAGCGATGGACAGGCGGTAAACGAGCAGTACTTC. Translated, it gives CASSDGQAVNEQYF.